This T cell receptor (beta chain) was sequenced during a study of blood T cell repertoires in COVID-19. Deletions cut 7 bases from V and 6 bases from J, with 18 bases between. The CDR3 has 14 amino acids. From germline, CDR1 is MNHEY and CDR2 SVGAGI. This clone was observed a few times. Repertoires were generated with immunoSEQ multiplex PCR, while TCRdb's copy carries only in-frame clones and drops some. Among about 140,000 clones, approximately 86% were seen once, and the ten largest hold 5.4%. Material for sequencing was peripheral blood. The V and J genes are TRBV6-5 and TRBJ1-2; possibly TRBD1 for D (5 bases). This receptor was identified in a human donor in a cohort sampled during active COVID-19. The DNA of the CDR3 is TGTGCCAGCACCCCCCAAATAGGGGCCCATGGCTACACCTTC. Translated, it gives CASTPQIGAHGYTF.